Listed below are T cell receptor beta chains from one sample, sequenced in a study of PD-1 blockade in mismatch repair-deficient tumors. Only in-frame clones appear in the TCRdb table, and some are missing; sequencing was by immunoSEQ multiplex PCR. The data hold roughly 53,000 clones, with around 73% observed a single time. Material: peripheral blood, obtained 4 weeks after starting pembrolizumab. The source of these receptors is an adult with mismatch repair-deficient cancer. Each CDR3 is given with its conserved first and last residue. D genes are given only for firm matches. Some rows mark clone size as missing; the rest say once, few, many or name a class of expanded clone.

len: 12
abundance: -
v_gene: TRBV7-2
d_gene: -
j_gene: TRBJ1-1
CDR3nt: TGTGCCAGCAGCCGCGGGGGGGGTGAAGCTTTCTTT
CDR3aa: CASSRGGGEAFF

len: 11
abundance: -
v_gene: TRBV30
d_gene: -
j_gene: TRBJ1-4
CDR3nt: TGTGCCTGGTATAAGAACGAAAAACTGTTTTTT
CDR3aa: CAWYKNEKLFF

len: 16
abundance: -
v_gene: TRBV6-4
d_gene: TRBD1
j_gene: TRBJ1-1
CDR3nt: TGTGCCAGCAGTGACTCGAGCAGGGGGGCGCGAACTGAAGCTTTCTTT
CDR3aa: CASSDSSRGARTEAFF

len: 16
abundance: few
v_gene: TRBV7-8
d_gene: -
j_gene: TRBJ2-5
CDR3nt: TGTGCCAGCAGCTTAAGAGCGGGCCGCTCCCAAGAGACCCAGTACTTC
CDR3aa: CASSLRAGRSQETQYF

len: 13
abundance: -
v_gene: TRBV7-3
d_gene: -
j_gene: TRBJ1-2
CDR3nt: TGTGCCAGCAGCTTTGACAATAACTATGGCTACACCTTC
CDR3aa: CASSFDNNYGYTF

len: 14
abundance: -
v_gene: TRBV11-2
d_gene: -
j_gene: TRBJ1-4
CDR3nt: TGTGCCAGCAGCCGACAGGTCCCTAATGAAAAACTGTTTTTT
CDR3aa: CASSRQVPNEKLFF

len: 12
abundance: -
v_gene: TRBV27
d_gene: -
j_gene: TRBJ1-1
CDR3nt: TGTGCCAGCAGTTTACACGGGACTGAAGCTTTCTTT
CDR3aa: CASSLHGTEAFF

len: 15
abundance: medium-sized
v_gene: TRBV19
d_gene: -
j_gene: TRBJ2-7
CDR3nt: TGTGCCAGTAGTACCGGCGAGTGGGTAACCTACGAGCAGTACTTC
CDR3aa: CASSTGEWVTYEQYF

len: 11
abundance: -
v_gene: TRBV6-1
d_gene: -
j_gene: TRBJ2-5
CDR3nt: TGTGCCAGCAGTGGTCGAGAGACCCAGTACTTC
CDR3aa: CASSGRETQYF

len: 15
abundance: -
v_gene: TRBV9
d_gene: TRBD2
j_gene: TRBJ2-7
CDR3nt: TGTGCCAGCAGCGTGTCCGGGACTAGAAATTACGAGCAGTACTTC
CDR3aa: CASSVSGTRNYEQYF

len: 14
abundance: -
v_gene: TRBV5-1
d_gene: -
j_gene: TRBJ1-1
CDR3nt: TGCGCCAGCAGCTTGTTGCAGGGAGAAACTGAAGCTTTCTTT
CDR3aa: CASSLLQGETEAFF

len: 14
abundance: -
v_gene: TRBV11-1
d_gene: -
j_gene: TRBJ2-7
CDR3nt: TGTGCCAGCAGCTTAAGTGGGGGGTCCTACGAGCAGTACTTC
CDR3aa: CASSLSGGSYEQYF

len: 12
abundance: -
v_gene: TRBV30
d_gene: -
j_gene: TRBJ1-1
CDR3nt: TGTGCCTGGAGTGTAAACAGAGGGGAAGCTTTCTTT
CDR3aa: CAWSVNRGEAFF

len: 13
abundance: few
v_gene: TRBV7-2
d_gene: -
j_gene: TRBJ1-5
CDR3nt: TGTGCCAGCAGCTTAGACAGGGCTCAGCCCCAGCATTTT
CDR3aa: CASSLDRAQPQHF

len: 13
abundance: few
v_gene: TRBV2
d_gene: -
j_gene: TRBJ1-2
CDR3nt: TGTGCCAGCAGGGCCCGAGGGGTAGATGGCTACACCTTC
CDR3aa: CASRARGVDGYTF

len: 14
abundance: -
v_gene: TRBV19
d_gene: -
j_gene: TRBJ2-7
CDR3nt: TGTGCCAGCGCCGCCGGGACGCCTTCGGGAGAGCAGTACTTC
CDR3aa: CASAAGTPSGEQYF

len: 16
abundance: -
v_gene: TRBV19
d_gene: TRBD2
j_gene: TRBJ2-1
CDR3nt: TGTGCCAGTAGTATCTGGGCGGGAGGTATATACAATGAGCAGTTCTTC
CDR3aa: CASSIWAGGIYNEQFF

len: 14
abundance: -
v_gene: TRBV29-1
d_gene: -
j_gene: TRBJ1-2
CDR3nt: TGCAGCGTTGAAGGTCGACAGGCAATCTATGGCTACACCTTC
CDR3aa: CSVEGRQAIYGYTF

len: 13
abundance: -
v_gene: TRBV7-2
d_gene: -
j_gene: TRBJ2-7
CDR3nt: TGTGCCAGCAGCTTAGCGCCAACTGACGAGCAGTACTTC
CDR3aa: CASSLAPTDEQYF

len: 16
abundance: -
v_gene: TRBV7-2
d_gene: TRBD2
j_gene: TRBJ2-3
CDR3nt: TGTGCCAGCAGCTTAGTACTAGCGGGACGCACAGATACGCAGTATTTT
CDR3aa: CASSLVLAGRTDTQYF

len: 13
abundance: -
v_gene: TRBV30
d_gene: -
j_gene: TRBJ1-1
CDR3nt: TGTGCCGTAGACTCGGCCGGGAACACTGAAGCTTTCTTT
CDR3aa: CAVDSAGNTEAFF

len: 17
abundance: -
v_gene: TRBV11-3
d_gene: TRBD1
j_gene: TRBJ1-5
CDR3nt: TGTGCCAGCAGCCTAAACAGAGGGGCAGGGGGAGGTCAGCCCCAGCATTTT
CDR3aa: CASSLNRGAGGGQPQHF

len: 15
abundance: -
v_gene: TRBV7-3
d_gene: TRBD1
j_gene: TRBJ1-2
CDR3nt: TGTGCCAGCAGCTTAACCACAGGGGGGATCTATGGCTACACCTTC
CDR3aa: CASSLTTGGIYGYTF

len: 15
abundance: -
v_gene: TRBV18
d_gene: TRBD1
j_gene: TRBJ2-1
CDR3nt: TGTGCCAGCTCAAAGGGACAGGGGGCTAACAATGAGCAGTTCTTC
CDR3aa: CASSKGQGANNEQFF

len: 15
abundance: few
v_gene: TRBV5-1
d_gene: TRBD1
j_gene: TRBJ2-7
CDR3nt: TGCGCCAGCAGCTTGGGTATGGGACAGGAGCACGAGCAGTACTTC
CDR3aa: CASSLGMGQEHEQYF

len: 14
abundance: -
v_gene: TRBV6-1
d_gene: -
j_gene: TRBJ2-1
CDR3nt: TGTGCCAGCAGTGAAGCCTCCACATCCAATGAGCAGTTCTTC
CDR3aa: CASSEASTSNEQFF

len: 14
abundance: -
v_gene: TRBV5-1
d_gene: -
j_gene: TRBJ2-5
CDR3nt: TGCGCCAGCAGCTTGGTAGGAGCGGGAGAGACCCAGTACTTC
CDR3aa: CASSLVGAGETQYF

len: 13
abundance: few
v_gene: TRBV7-9
d_gene: TRBD1
j_gene: TRBJ1-5
CDR3nt: TGTGCCAGCAGCTTAACAGGGGAACAGCCCCAGCATTTT
CDR3aa: CASSLTGEQPQHF

len: 14
abundance: -
v_gene: TRBV5-5
d_gene: -
j_gene: TRBJ2-2
CDR3nt: TGTGCCAGCGGACTCCCCGATCGCACCGGGGAGCTGTTTTTT
CDR3aa: CASGLPDRTGELFF

len: 14
abundance: -
v_gene: TRBV6-1
d_gene: -
j_gene: TRBJ1-5
CDR3nt: TGTGCCAGCAGTGAAACTCGTTTTGGTCAGCCCCAGCATTTT
CDR3aa: CASSETRFGQPQHF

len: 15
abundance: few
v_gene: TRBV7-9
d_gene: TRBD1
j_gene: TRBJ1-4
CDR3nt: TGTGCCAGCAGCCCAGGACAGGGTGGGAATGAAAAACTGTTTTTT
CDR3aa: CASSPGQGGNEKLFF

len: 12
abundance: -
v_gene: TRBV5-1
d_gene: -
j_gene: TRBJ2-3
CDR3nt: TGCGCCAGCAGCTTGGTTGGGGATACGCAGTATTTT
CDR3aa: CASSLVGDTQYF

len: 17
abundance: -
v_gene: TRBV19
d_gene: TRBD1
j_gene: TRBJ1-5
CDR3nt: TGTGCCAGTAGTATAGTAGCAGGGGGTAATAGCAATCAGCCCCAGCATTTT
CDR3aa: CASSIVAGGNSNQPQHF

len: 14
abundance: -
v_gene: TRBV30
d_gene: -
j_gene: TRBJ2-5
CDR3nt: TGTGCCTGGAGTACCCGCGTAGGTTCCGAGACCCAGTACTTC
CDR3aa: CAWSTRVGSETQYF

len: 13
abundance: -
v_gene: TRBV9
d_gene: -
j_gene: TRBJ2-7
CDR3nt: TGTGCCAGCAGTCCTACCCTTTATTCCGAGCAGTACTTC
CDR3aa: CASSPTLYSEQYF

len: 11
abundance: -
v_gene: TRBV6-1
d_gene: -
j_gene: TRBJ2-7
CDR3nt: TGTGCCAGCAGTAATTTCTACGAGCAGTACTTC
CDR3aa: CASSNFYEQYF

len: 14
abundance: -
v_gene: TRBV18
d_gene: TRBD1
j_gene: TRBJ1-1
CDR3nt: TGTGCCAGCTCACCCGGGGGACAGAGGGTGAAAGCTTTCTTT
CDR3aa: CASSPGGQRVKAFF

len: 15
abundance: -
v_gene: TRBV5-1
d_gene: -
j_gene: TRBJ1-4
CDR3nt: TGCGCCAGCAGCGACTCAGCGGCAGCTAATGAAAAACTGTTTTTT
CDR3aa: CASSDSAAANEKLFF

len: 16
abundance: -
v_gene: TRBV19
d_gene: TRBD1
j_gene: TRBJ1-1
CDR3nt: TGTGCCAGTAGTTCGCCGGGACAGGCCATGAACACTGAAGCTTTCTTT
CDR3aa: CASSSPGQAMNTEAFF

len: 12
abundance: -
v_gene: TRBV6-6
d_gene: -
j_gene: TRBJ2-5
CDR3nt: TGTGCCAGCAGCGTAGCCGGGGAGACCCAGTACTTC
CDR3aa: CASSVAGETQYF

len: 15
abundance: -
v_gene: TRBV6-1
d_gene: -
j_gene: TRBJ1-5
CDR3nt: TGTGCCAGCAGTGATAATCGGGGAGGCAATCAGCCCCAGCATTTT
CDR3aa: CASSDNRGGNQPQHF

len: 14
abundance: -
v_gene: TRBV5-6
d_gene: TRBD2
j_gene: TRBJ2-1
CDR3nt: TGTGCCAGCAGCTGGGGACTAGCCCACAATGAGCAGTTCTTC
CDR3aa: CASSWGLAHNEQFF

len: 13
abundance: -
v_gene: TRBV18
d_gene: -
j_gene: TRBJ1-5
CDR3nt: TGTGCCAGCTCACCGACTAGCAATCAGCCCCAGCATTTT
CDR3aa: CASSPTSNQPQHF

len: 15
abundance: -
v_gene: TRBV5-1
d_gene: TRBD2
j_gene: TRBJ2-1
CDR3nt: TGCGCCAGCAGCTTGGCTAGCGGGGACGACAATGAGCAGTTCTTC
CDR3aa: CASSLASGDDNEQFF

len: 15
abundance: -
v_gene: TRBV29-1
d_gene: TRBD1
j_gene: TRBJ2-1
CDR3nt: TGCAGCGTTGAGAAGGGGGCTTTGAAATACAATGAGCAGTTCTTC
CDR3aa: CSVEKGALKYNEQFF

len: 17
abundance: -
v_gene: TRBV7-9
d_gene: TRBD1
j_gene: TRBJ1-1
CDR3nt: TGTGCCAGCAGGAAGTCGGGGACAGTCTCCCAAAACACTGAAGCTTTCTTT
CDR3aa: CASRKSGTVSQNTEAFF

len: 15
abundance: -
v_gene: TRBV9
d_gene: TRBD1
j_gene: TRBJ1-4
CDR3nt: TGTGCCAGCAGCAGGTCCGGGACAGGGGGTGAAAAACTGTTTTTT
CDR3aa: CASSRSGTGGEKLFF

len: 17
abundance: -
v_gene: TRBV7-2
d_gene: TRBD2
j_gene: TRBJ2-5
CDR3nt: TGTGCCAGCAGCTTTGGACTAGCGGGACTCTCCGGGGAGACCCAGTACTTC
CDR3aa: CASSFGLAGLSGETQYF

len: 13
abundance: -
v_gene: TRBV6-5
d_gene: -
j_gene: TRBJ2-2
CDR3nt: TGTGCCAGCAGAATAGGGACTGCCGGGGAGCTGTTTTTT
CDR3aa: CASRIGTAGELFF

len: 19
abundance: -
v_gene: TRBV7-3
d_gene: TRBD2
j_gene: TRBJ2-2
CDR3nt: TGTGCCAGCAGCCTGAAGCTCATAGCGGGAGGTTTCAACACCGGGGAGCTGTTTTTT
CDR3aa: CASSLKLIAGGFNTGELFF

len: 15
abundance: -
v_gene: TRBV28
d_gene: -
j_gene: TRBJ2-3
CDR3nt: TGTGCCAGCAGTTTATCAGGGGCTGGGTTCGATACGCAGTATTTT
CDR3aa: CASSLSGAGFDTQYF